This TCR beta chain originates from a study of T-cell reconstitution after alpha-beta-depleted transplantation in children. Study-level findings and limits: Diversity and T-cell counts at one year after transplant derived mostly from new T cells. Some patients' high day-60 TCRbeta diversity was attributed to recipient cells surviving conditioning. By about two months after transplant, alpha-beta T cells reportedly arose from several hundred graft clones that had expanded.

Concerning this clonotype: Its matching antigen is unknown.

This sample's TCRbeta library carried unique molecular identifier barcodes. TCRdb reprocessed the PCR reads via MiXCR and lists one record per CDR3 protein. The sample has fewer than 1 million distinct CDR3 sequences; 15% to 20% are singletons. CDR1 SGHAT and CDR2 FQNNGV come from the germline V gene. V lost 0 bases and J lost 2, with 8 bases in between. The CDR3 length is 15 residues. The receptor's source is a male patient younger than 18 who had a stem cell transplant for acute lymphoblastic leukemia, so the T cells may come from the graft donor. The chain employs TRBV11-2 and TRBJ2-1; D gene unclear. The material was PBMCs, mostly from graft donor cells, obtained 360 days after TCRalphabeta/CD19-depleted stem cell transplant. The CDR3 DNA follows: TGTGCCAGCAGCTTAGACTTCCGGGCCTACAATGAGCAGTTCTTC. Translating it yields CASSLDFRAYNEQFF.